The 5 T cell receptor beta chains in this list originate from one sample, sequenced in a study of PD-L1 blockade in urothelial cancer. Profiled with immunoSEQ multiplex PCR; TCRdb holds only in-frame clones, not every one. The table has about 38,000 clones, approximately 86% seen once. Time point of the sample: pretreatment peripheral blood. Sequencing was performed on PBMCs, taken around atezolizumab (anti-PD-L1) treatment. These receptor sequences come from a man older than 75 with urothelial cancer.

V and J are TRBV6-1 and TRBJ1-2, with TRBD1 identical over 9 bases. Germline lookup yields CDR1 MNHNS and CDR2 SASEGT. The V and J ends lost 6 bases and 4 bases, in that order; junction bases with no gene match: 6. This CDR3 region has 14 residues. CDR3 region: CASSGRDRAYGYTF. The CDR3 region has the DNA TGTGCCAGCAGCGGAAGGGACAGGGCCTATGGCTACACCTTC.

This clone occurred a few times. V is TRBV19 and J is TRBJ1-2, with 7 bases that match TRBD1. CDR3 length: 13 residues. V lost 4 bases and J lost 8; bases outside the gene matches: 7. Germline CDR1 reads LNHDA; CDR2 reads SQIVND (reference sequence). As DNA, the CDR3 is TGTGCCAGTAGTAATCAACAGGGGAAGGGCTACACCTTC. Its translation: CASSNQQGKGYTF.

The chain carries TRBV19 and TRBJ1-2; 9 positions agree with TRBD1. The trim removed 6 bases at V and 4 bases at J, leaving 6 bases unmatched. CDR3 size: 14 residues. Germline-derived CDR1 and CDR2 are LNHDA and SQIVND (reference sequence). CDR3 nucleotide sequence: TGTGCCAGTAGCCCCGGGACAGGGTCCTATGGCTACACCTTC. This sequence encodes CASSPGTGSYGYTF.

This sequence joins TRBV7-2 and TRBJ2-5; no firm D call. Germline values: CDR1 SGHTA, CDR2 FQGNSA. V was trimmed by 1 base and J by 13 bases, leaving 16 bases between them. CDR3 length: 13 amino acids. The DNA of the CDR3 is TGTGCCAGCAGCTTAGTGCCGGGTCCGGCCCCGTACTTC. As protein: CASSLVPGPAPYF.

The CDR3 sequence is CASSLGQVNTEAFF. Written as DNA, the CDR3 is TGTGCCAGCAGCTTAGGGCAGGTGAACACTGAAGCTTTCTTT. V gene TRBV7-2 combines with J gene TRBJ1-1; D unclear. CDR3 size: 14 residues. Germline V gene data show CDR1 as SGHTA and CDR2 as FQGNSA. Trimming pared 1 base from V and 0 bases from J, leaving 6 bases between.